The sequence of this T cell receptor (beta chain) was determined in a study of T cells after posttransplantation cyclophosphamide. General observations from the study: Recipient CMV seropositivity and CMV reactivation strongly tracked TRB clonality. Blood and skin or GI T cell repertoires showed limited TRB overlap. Later post-transplant blood repertoires were often dominated by donor CD8+ memory clones.

CDR3 size: 23 residues. Control samples came 1 year after myeloablative marrow transplants with methotrexate plus calcineurin inhibitor. A note on this clone: As yet, its antigen is unknown.

Some clones are missing from TCRdb's copy, which holds only in-frame ones; the method was immunoSEQ multiplex PCR. The table lists around 15,000 clones, 80% to 90% of them singletons. This TCR came from a young adult male patient who received an allogeneic stem cell transplant from an unrelated donor, was CMV-positive, and had acute and chronic GVHD. Some T cells could come from the graft donor. Specimen: PBMCs, collected 440 to 450 days after allogeneic stem cell transplant with calcineurin inhibitor and methotrexate. V gene TRBV21-1 combines with J gene TRBJ2-2; TRBD2, the table's D call, lacks a check against the DNA. TRBV21-1 represents a pseudogene. The CDR3: CASSKGVPSLERGEGPNTGELFF. The CDR3 DNA sequence: TGTGCCAGCAGCAAAGGAGTCCCGAGTCTCGAGCGGGGGGAAGGGCCTAACACCGGGGAGCTGTTTTTT.